These 6 T cell receptor beta chains were sequenced from one sample in a study of T cells after yellow fever vaccination. One entry per CDR3 protein, called by TCRdb with MiXCR from the 5' RACE reads. This table holds about 94,000 distinct CDR3 sequences, 8.9% found once. The material was CD8+ T cells not binding an NS4B(214-222) dextramer, sorted from PBMCs, obtained around 15 days after the first yellow fever vaccination. These receptors all stem from a man aged 18 to 30 who received the YFV17D yellow fever vaccine.

This clonotype has a handful of counts. V is TRBV20-1 and J is TRBJ2-7; TRBD2 agrees at 7 bases. V lost 0 bases and J lost 3; bases outside the gene matches: 5. Germline lookup yields CDR1 DFQATT and CDR2 SNEGSKA (reference sequence). The CDR3 loop spans 14 amino acids. The CDR3 DNA reads as TGCAGTGCTAGAGAGGTAGGGGAGGGCTACGAGCAGTACTTC. It translates to CSAREVGEGYEQYF.

This clonotype was counted at least ten times. The genes are TRBV4-2 and TRBJ1-2; D gene ambiguous. CDR3 size: 16 residues. Trimming left V 2 bases short and J 4 bases short, with 17 bases between. Germline V gives CDR1 LGHNA, CDR2 YNFKEQ. The CDR3, as DNA: TGTGCCAGCAGCCAATCACTTGCATCGGACCTCTATGGCTACACCTTC. The encoded protein is CASSQSLASDLYGYTF.

This clonotype has more than one count but fewer than ten. The chain links TRBV29-1 to TRBJ1-1, with a possible D match to TRBD1 (6 bases). Germline V gives CDR1 SQVTM, CDR2 ANQGSEA. Trimming removed 1 base at V and 5 bases at J, with 20 bases between. The length of the CDR3 is 16 residues. The CDR3, as DNA: TGCAGCGTTGAAGGACTCGTCTGGGGGCGCGGGACTGAAGCTTTCTTT. It translates to CSVEGLVWGRGTEAFF.

This clonotype came up a few times. The chain links TRBV6-1 to TRBJ1-1; D ambiguous. Between the trimmed V and J ends, which lost 2 bases and 1 base, there was a span of 8 bases. The CDR3 length is 14 residues. The germline gives CDR1 MNHNS, CDR2 SASEGT. The CDR3 DNA reads as TGTGCCAGCAGTGAATACACAGCGAACACTGAAGCTTTCTTT. This sequence encodes CASSEYTANTEAFF.

The genes are TRBV30 and TRBJ1-2, with D perhaps matching TRBD1 (6 bases). Trimming pared 2 bases from V and 4 bases from J, leaving 14 bases between. This CDR3 contains 14 residues. The germline V gene has CDR1 GTSNPN and CDR2 SVGIG (reference sequence). The CDR3: CAWSPQGSFYGYTF. The CDR3 region has the DNA TGTGCCTGGAGTCCCCAGGGGAGTTTCTATGGCTACACCTTC.

There are a few counts of this clonotype. The genes are TRBV12-3 or TRBV12-4 and TRBJ1-1; possibly TRBD1 for D (6 bases). V gave up 2 bases and J gave up 5 bases, with 12 bases separating them. CDR3 size: 14 residues. The CDR3 DNA is TGTGCCAGCAGTTTAACGGGGGCCGGGACTGAAGCTTTCTTT. Translated: CASSLTGAGTEAFF.